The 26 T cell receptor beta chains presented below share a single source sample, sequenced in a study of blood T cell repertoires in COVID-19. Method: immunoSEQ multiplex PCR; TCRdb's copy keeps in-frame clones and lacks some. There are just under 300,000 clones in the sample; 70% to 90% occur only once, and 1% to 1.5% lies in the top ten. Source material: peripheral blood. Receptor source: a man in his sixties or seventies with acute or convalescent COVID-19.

In nucleotides, the CDR3 is TGTGCCAGCAGAGTGACAGGGGGTTCTGGAAACACCATATATTTT. Its translation is CASRVTGGSGNTIYF. This rearrangement joins TRBV6-6 to TRBJ1-3; 9 bases line up with TRBD1. The germline V gene has CDR1 MNHNY and CDR2 SVGAGI (reference sequence). The ends lost 6 bases at V and 1 base at J; junction bases unmatched: 4. The CDR3 has 15 residues.

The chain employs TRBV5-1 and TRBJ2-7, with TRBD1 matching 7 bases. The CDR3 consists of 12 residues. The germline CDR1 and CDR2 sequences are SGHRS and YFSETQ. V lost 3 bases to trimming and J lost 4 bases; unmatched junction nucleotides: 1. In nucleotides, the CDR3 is TGCGCCAGCAGCTCGGGACAGTACGAGCAGTACTTC. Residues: CASSSGQYEQYF.

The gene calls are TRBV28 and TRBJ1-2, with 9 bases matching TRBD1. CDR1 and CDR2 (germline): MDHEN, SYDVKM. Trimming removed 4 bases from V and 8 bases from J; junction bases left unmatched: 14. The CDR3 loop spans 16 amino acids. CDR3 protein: CASSSAGQGQMRGYTF. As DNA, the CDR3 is TGTGCCAGCAGTTCGGCGGGACAGGGCCAGATGAGAGGCTACACCTTC.

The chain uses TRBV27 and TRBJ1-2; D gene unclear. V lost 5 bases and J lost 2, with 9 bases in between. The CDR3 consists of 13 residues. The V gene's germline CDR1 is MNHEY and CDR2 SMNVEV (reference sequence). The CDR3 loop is CASSPQVNYGYTF. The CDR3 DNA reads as TGTGCCAGCAGTCCTCAGGTGAACTATGGCTACACCTTC.

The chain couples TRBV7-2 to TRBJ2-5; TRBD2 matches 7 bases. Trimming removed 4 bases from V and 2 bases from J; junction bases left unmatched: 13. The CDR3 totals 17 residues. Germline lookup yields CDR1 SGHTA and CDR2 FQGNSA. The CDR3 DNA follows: TGTGCCAGCAGCTCTACTAGGAGAGCGGGGCGACAAGAGACCCAGTACTTC. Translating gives CASSSTRRAGRQETQYF.

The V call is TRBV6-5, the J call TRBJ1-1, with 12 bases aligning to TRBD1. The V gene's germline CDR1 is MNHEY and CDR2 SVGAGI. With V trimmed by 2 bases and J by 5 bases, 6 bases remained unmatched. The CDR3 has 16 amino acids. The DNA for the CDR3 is TGTGCCAGCAGTTACCGGGACAGGGGGCGACGAACTGAAGCTTTCTTT. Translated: CASSYRDRGRRTEAFF.

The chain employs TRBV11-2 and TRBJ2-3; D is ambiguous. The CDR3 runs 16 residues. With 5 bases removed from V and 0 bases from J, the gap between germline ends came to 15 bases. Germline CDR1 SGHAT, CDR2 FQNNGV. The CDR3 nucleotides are TGTGCCAGCAGCCCTTATGTAGCATCGAGCACAGATACGCAGTATTTT. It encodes CASSPYVASSTDTQYF.

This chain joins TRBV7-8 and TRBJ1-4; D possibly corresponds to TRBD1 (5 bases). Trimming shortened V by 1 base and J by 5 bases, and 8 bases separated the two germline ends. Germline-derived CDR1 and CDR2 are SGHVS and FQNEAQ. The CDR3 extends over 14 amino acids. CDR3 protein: CASSLVGGNEKLFF. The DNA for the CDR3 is TGTGCCAGCAGCTTAGTTGGGGGGAATGAAAAACTGTTTTTT.

CDR3 coding DNA: TGTGCCAGTTCCGCATCGCGACAGGGGGCGCGAGAGCAGTACTTC. Encoded protein: CASSASRQGAREQYF. The chain carries TRBV19 and TRBJ2-7; 10 nucleotides agree with TRBD1. CDR1 and CDR2 from the germline V gene are LNHDA and SQIVND (reference sequence). V was pared by 8 bases and J by 7 bases, with 14 bases of the junction left unmatched. CDR3 size: 15 residues.

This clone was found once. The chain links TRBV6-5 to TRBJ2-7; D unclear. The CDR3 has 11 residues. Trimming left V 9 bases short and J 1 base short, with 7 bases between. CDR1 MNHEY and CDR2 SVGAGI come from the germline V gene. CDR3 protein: CASRTSYEQYF. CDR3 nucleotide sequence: TGTGCCAGTAGAACTTCCTACGAGCAGTACTTC.

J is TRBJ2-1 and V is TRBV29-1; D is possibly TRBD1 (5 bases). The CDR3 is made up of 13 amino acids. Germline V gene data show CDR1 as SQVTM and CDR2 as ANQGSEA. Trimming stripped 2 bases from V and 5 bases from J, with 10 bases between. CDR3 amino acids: CSVEQGINNEQFF. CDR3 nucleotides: TGCAGCGTTGAACAGGGAATTAACAATGAGCAGTTCTTC.

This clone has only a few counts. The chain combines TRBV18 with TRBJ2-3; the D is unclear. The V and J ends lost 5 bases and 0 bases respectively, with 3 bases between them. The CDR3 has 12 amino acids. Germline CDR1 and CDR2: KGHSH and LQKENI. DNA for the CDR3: TGTGCCAGCTCAACTAGCACAGATACGCAGTATTTT. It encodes CASSTSTDTQYF.

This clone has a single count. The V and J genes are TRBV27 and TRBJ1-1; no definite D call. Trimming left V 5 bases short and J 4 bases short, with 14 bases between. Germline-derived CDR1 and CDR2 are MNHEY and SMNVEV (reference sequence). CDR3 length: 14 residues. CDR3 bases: TGTGCCAGCAGTCCCTCGCCCGGTCCCACTGAAGCTTTCTTT. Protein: CASSPSPGPTEAFF.

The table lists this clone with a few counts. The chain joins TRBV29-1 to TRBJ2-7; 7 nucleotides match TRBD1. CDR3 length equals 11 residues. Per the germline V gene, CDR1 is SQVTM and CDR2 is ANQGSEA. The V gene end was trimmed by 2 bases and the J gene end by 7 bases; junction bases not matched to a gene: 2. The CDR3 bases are TGCAGCGTTGAATCAGGGGGAGAGCAGTACTTC. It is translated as CSVESGGEQYF.

CDR3 region: CASGTGWTEAFF. CDR3 nucleotide sequence: TGTGCCAGCGGGACAGGGTGGACTGAAGCTTTCTTT. The chain employs TRBV19 and TRBJ1-1; the match to TRBD1 covers 9 bases. The CDR3 is 12 residues long. Trimming took 9 bases from V and 5 from J; bases not matched to a gene: 4. The V gene's germline CDR1 is LNHDA and CDR2 SQIVND (reference sequence).

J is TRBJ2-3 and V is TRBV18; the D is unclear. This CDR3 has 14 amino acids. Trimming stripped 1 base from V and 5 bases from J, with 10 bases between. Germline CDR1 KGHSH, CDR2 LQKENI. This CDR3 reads CASSPLLGRDTQYF. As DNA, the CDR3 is TGTGCCAGCTCACCACTTCTCGGTCGAGATACGCAGTATTTT.

The CDR3, as DNA: TGCAGCGCCTTAGACACGGGCAGGGTGGACTATGGCTACACCTTC. It is translated as CSALDTGRVDYGYTF. The chain has TRBV29-1 and TRBJ1-2, with TRBD1 as a possible D gene (5 bases). This CDR3 contains 15 residues. Germline V gene lookup returns CDR1 SQVTM and CDR2 ANQGSEA. V was cut by 7 bases and J by 3 bases, with 21 bases left in between.

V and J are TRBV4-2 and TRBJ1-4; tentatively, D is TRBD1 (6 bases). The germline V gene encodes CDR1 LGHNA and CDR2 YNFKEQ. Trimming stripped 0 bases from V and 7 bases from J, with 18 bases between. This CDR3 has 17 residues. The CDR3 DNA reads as TGTGCCAGCAGCCAAGATTGGGGGGGGCGCCGGGGTGAAAAACTGTTTTTT. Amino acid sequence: CASSQDWGGRRGEKLFF.

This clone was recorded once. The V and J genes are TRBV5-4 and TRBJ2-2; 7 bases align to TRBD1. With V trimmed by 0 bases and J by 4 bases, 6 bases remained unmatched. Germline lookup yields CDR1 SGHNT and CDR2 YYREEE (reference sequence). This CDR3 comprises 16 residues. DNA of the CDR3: TGTGCCAGCAGCTTGGCCCCGACAGGGAGCACCGGGGAGCTGTTTTTT. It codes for CASSLAPTGSTGELFF.

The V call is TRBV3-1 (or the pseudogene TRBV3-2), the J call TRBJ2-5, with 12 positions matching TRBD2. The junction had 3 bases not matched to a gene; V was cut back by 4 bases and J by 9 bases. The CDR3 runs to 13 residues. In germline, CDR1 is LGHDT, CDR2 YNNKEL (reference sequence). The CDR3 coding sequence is TGTGCCAGCAGCCGCCTAGCGGGGGGGGCCCAGTACTTC. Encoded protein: CASSRLAGGAQYF.

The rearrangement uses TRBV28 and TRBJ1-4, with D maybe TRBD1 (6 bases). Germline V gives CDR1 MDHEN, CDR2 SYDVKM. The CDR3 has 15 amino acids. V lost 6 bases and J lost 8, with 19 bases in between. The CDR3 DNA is TGTGCCAGCAGCCCAACAGGGAGAGCGGGGGAAAAACTGTTTTTT. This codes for CASSPTGRAGEKLFF.

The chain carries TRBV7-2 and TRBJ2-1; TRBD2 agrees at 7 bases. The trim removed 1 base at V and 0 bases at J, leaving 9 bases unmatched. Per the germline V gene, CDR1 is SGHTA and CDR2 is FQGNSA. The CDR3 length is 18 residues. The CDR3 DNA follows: TGTGCCAGCAGCTTAGGTCTGGGAGCGGGGAGCTCCTACAATGAGCAGTTCTTC. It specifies CASSLGLGAGSSYNEQFF.

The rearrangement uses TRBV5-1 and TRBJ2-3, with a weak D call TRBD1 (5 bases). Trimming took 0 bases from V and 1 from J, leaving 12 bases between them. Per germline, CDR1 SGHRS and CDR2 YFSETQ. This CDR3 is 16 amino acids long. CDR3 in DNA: TGCGCCAGCAGCTTGGGGCAGGGCTACCGCACAGATACGCAGTATTTT. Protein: CASSLGQGYRTDTQYF. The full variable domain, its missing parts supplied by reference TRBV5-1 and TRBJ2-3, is KAGVTQTPRYLIKTRGQQVTLSCSPISGHRSVSWYQQTPGQGLQFLFEYFSETQRNKGNFPGRFSGRQFSNSRSEMNVSTLELGDSALYLCASSLGQGYRTDTQYFGPGTRLTVL.

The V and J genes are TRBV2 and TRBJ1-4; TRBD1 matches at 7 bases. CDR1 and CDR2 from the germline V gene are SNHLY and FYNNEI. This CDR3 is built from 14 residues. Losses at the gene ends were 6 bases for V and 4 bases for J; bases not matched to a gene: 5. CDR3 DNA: TGTGCCAGCAGGGCCGGGACAGATAATGAAAAACTGTTTTTT. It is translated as CASRAGTDNEKLFF.

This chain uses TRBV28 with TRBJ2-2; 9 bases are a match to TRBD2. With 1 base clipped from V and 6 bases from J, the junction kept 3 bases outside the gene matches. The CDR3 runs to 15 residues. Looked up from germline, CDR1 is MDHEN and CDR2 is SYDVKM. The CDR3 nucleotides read TGTGCCAGCAGTTTATCTAGCGGGGTGGCCGGGGAGCTGTTTTTT. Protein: CASSLSSGVAGELFF.

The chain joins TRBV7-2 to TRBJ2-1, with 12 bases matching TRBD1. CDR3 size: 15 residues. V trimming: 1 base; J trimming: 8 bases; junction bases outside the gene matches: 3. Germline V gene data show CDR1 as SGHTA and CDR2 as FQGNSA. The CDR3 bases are TGTGCCAGCAGCTTAGTGGGGACAGGGGGCCATGAGCAGTTCTTC. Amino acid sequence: CASSLVGTGGHEQFF.